The 22 T cell receptor beta chains below were found in one sample sequenced in a study of somatic mutations in cytotoxic T cells in rheumatoid arthritis. Some clones are missing from TCRdb's copy, which holds only in-frame ones; the method was immunoSEQ multiplex PCR. Here the sample spans about 5,000 clones, around 78% being singletons. Source: CD8+ T cells sorted from blood, taken at a follow-up visit. The source is a man between 35 and 55 years old with rheumatoid arthritis.

The rearrangement links TRBV27 to TRBJ2-1; TRBD1 agrees at 7 bases. The CDR3 covers 12 residues. With 7 bases clipped from V and 7 bases from J, the junction kept 4 bases outside the gene matches. Germline CDR1 MNHEY, CDR2 SMNVEV (reference sequence). In DNA form, the CDR3 reads TGTGCCAGCAAGCCGGACAGGAATGAGCAGTTCTTC. Translating gives CASKPDRNEQFF.

The chain carries TRBV9 and TRBJ2-2, with D possibly being TRBD2 (5 bases). The germline V and J ends were trimmed by 0 bases and 6 bases, with 6 bases remaining between them. CDR3 length equals 13 residues. Germline assignment: CDR1 SGDLS and CDR2 YYNGEE. The CDR3 DNA reads TGTGCCAGCAGCGTAGGAGGGCCCGGGGAGCTGTTTTTT. Amino acids: CASSVGGPGELFF.

This clone occurred a few times. This chain connects TRBV28 to TRBJ1-1; D possibly corresponds to TRBD1 (6 bases). Germline assignment: CDR1 MDHEN and CDR2 SYDVKM. The V end lost 1 base, the J end lost 4 bases, and 22 bases lay between the germline ends. The CDR3 loop spans 18 amino acids. CDR3 sequence (DNA): TGTGCCAGCAGTTTATTGGTCGGCAGGGGAAGTGAGGGCACTGAAGCTTTCTTT. Its protein product is CASSLLVGRGSEGTEAFF.

The chain employs TRBV27 and TRBJ1-2, with TRBD1 matching 11 bases. Trimming took 5 bases from V and 4 from J; bases not matched to a gene: 12. CDR1 is MNHEY and CDR2 is SMNVEV in the germline V gene (reference sequence). CDR3 size: 17 residues. Here the CDR3 DNA reads TGTGCCAGCAGTCCCCGGACAGGGGGCGCGGTCCTCTATGGCTACACCTTC. This sequence encodes CASSPRTGGAVLYGYTF.

This rearrangement joins TRBV6-1 to TRBJ1-4; D gene ambiguous. CDR3 size: 14 residues. CDR1 is MNHNS and CDR2 is SASEGT in the germline V gene. Deletions cut 3 bases from V and 7 bases from J, with 12 bases between. CDR3 amino acids: CASSDGEGSEKLFF. Here the CDR3 DNA reads TGTGCCAGCAGTGATGGAGAAGGAAGTGAAAAACTGTTTTTT.

CDR3 DNA: TGTGCCAGCAGCGTCTCCCTCGGCCCCGGCACTGAAGCTTTCTTT. It translates to CASSVSLGPGTEAFF. The V and J genes are TRBV13 and TRBJ1-1, with D unresolved. CDR1 and CDR2 from the germline V gene are PRHDT and FYEKMQ (reference sequence). The CDR3 is made up of 15 amino acids. The germline V and J ends were trimmed by 5 bases and 4 bases, with 17 bases remaining between them. The whole variable domain, remainder taken from reference TRBV13 and TRBJ1-1, is AAGVIQSPRHLIKEKRETATLKCYPIPRHDTVYWYQQGPGQDPQFLISFYEKMQSDKGSIPDRFSAQQFSDYHSELNMSSLELGDSALYFCASSVSLGPGTEAFFGQGTRLTVV.

DNA of the CDR3: TGTGCCAGCAGTTCGCACAGGACAGCTCCCTACGAGCAGTACTTC. The encoded protein is CASSSHRTAPYEQYF. V usage is TRBV7-9 and J usage is TRBJ2-7; tentative D call: TRBD1 (6 bases). In germline, CDR1 is SEHNR, CDR2 FQNEAQ (reference sequence). The CDR3 sequence is 15 residues long. With 6 bases removed from V and 2 bases from J, the gap between germline ends came to 17 bases.

The V gene is TRBV5-5, the J gene TRBJ2-7, with no clear D. CDR3 length equals 15 residues. Germline loops: CDR1 SGHKS, CDR2 YYEKEE (reference sequence). With 3 bases removed from V and 6 bases from J, the gap between germline ends came to 19 bases. CDR3: CASSSAPGLLSEQYF. The CDR3 DNA follows: TGTGCCAGCAGCTCGGCGCCGGGCCTACTCTCCGAGCAGTACTTC.

This clone was seen just once. The rearrangement uses TRBV7-9 and TRBJ2-3; maybe TRBD2 (5 bases). The CDR3 sequence is 16 residues long. V was shortened by 5 bases and J by 0 bases, with 15 bases between the two germline ends. Germline V CDR1 and CDR2: SEHNR, FQNEAQ (reference sequence). CDR3 loop: CASSTRTGISTDTQYF. In nucleotides, the CDR3 is TGTGCCAGCAGCACCCGGACGGGGATAAGCACAGATACGCAGTATTTT. Full variable domain (outside the CDR3, taken from reference TRBV7-9 and TRBJ2-3): DTGVSQNPRHKITKRGQNVTFRCDPISEHNRLYWYRQTLGQGPEFLTYFQNEAQLEKSRLLSDRFSAERPKGSFSTLEIQRTEQGDSAMYLCASSTRTGISTDTQYFGPGTRLTVL.

V gene TRBV6-5 combines with J gene TRBJ2-2; D is unresolved. Per the germline V gene, CDR1 is MNHEY and CDR2 is SVGAGI. Trimming left V 0 bases short and J 5 bases short, with 10 bases between. The CDR3 has 15 residues. DNA for the CDR3: TGTGCCAGCAGTTACTCGATCGCGACTACCGGGGAGCTGTTTTTT. Amino acids: CASSYSIATTGELFF.

This clone was observed once. The chain couples TRBV28 to TRBJ1-1; D gene ambiguous. CDR3 length: 11 amino acids. The V gene's germline CDR1 is MDHEN and CDR2 SYDVKM. V was shortened by 3 bases and J by 11 bases, with 10 bases between the two germline ends. The CDR3 loop reads CASSFGVRAFF. The CDR3 DNA reads as TGTGCCAGCAGTTTTGGGGTTAGGGCTTTCTTT.

The V call is TRBV4-3, the J call TRBJ2-5; D is perhaps TRBD1 or TRBD2 (5 bases each). Per the germline V gene, CDR1 is LGHNA and CDR2 is YSLEER. CDR3 length equals 13 residues. Trimming removed 4 bases from V and 5 bases from J, with 11 bases in between. The CDR3 DNA reads TGCGCCAGCAGCCCGGGGCCCCGGGAGACCCAGTACTTC. Its translation: CASSPGPRETQYF.

V usage is TRBV4-2 and J usage is TRBJ1-2, with D hard to call. Germline V gene data show CDR1 as LGHNA and CDR2 as YNFKEQ. The CDR3 consists of 11 residues. The V end was cut by 3 bases, the J end by 5 bases, with 4 bases between. The CDR3 nucleotides read TGTGCCAGCAGCCAGAAATATGGCTACACCTTC. It specifies CASSQKYGYTF.

The V gene is TRBV27, the J gene TRBJ2-7; 8 bases match TRBD2. With 8 bases clipped from V and 4 bases from J, the junction kept 7 bases outside the gene matches. CDR1 is MNHEY, CDR2 SMNVEV, per germline (reference sequence). The CDR3 extends over 13 amino acids. CDR3 region: CASATSAVYEQYF. The CDR3, as DNA: TGTGCCAGCGCGACTAGCGCGGTATACGAGCAGTACTTC.

The chain is built from TRBV9 and TRBJ2-7; unclear D gene. The CDR3 spans 13 residues. Germline CDR1 and CDR2: SGDLS and YYNGEE. V was trimmed by 0 bases and J by 3 bases, leaving 7 bases between them. CDR3 loop: CASSVESGYEQYF. The CDR3, as DNA: TGTGCCAGCAGCGTAGAATCCGGCTACGAGCAGTACTTC.

The rearrangement links TRBV6-5 to TRBJ1-4; D possibly corresponds to TRBD1 (6 bases). The V gene's germline CDR1 is MNHEY and CDR2 SVGAGI. The CDR3 has 13 amino acids. V lost 1 base, J lost 12 bases, and 12 bases lay in between. The CDR3 loop reads CASSYLQGWELFF. The DNA for the CDR3 is TGTGCCAGCAGTTACTTACAGGGTTGGGAACTGTTTTTT.

This chain links TRBV11-2 with TRBJ2-7; TRBD2 is a possible D gene (5 bases). CDR1 is SGHAT, CDR2 FQNNGV, per germline. Trimming took 3 bases from V and 3 from J, leaving 18 bases between them. The CDR3 runs to 16 residues. Here the CDR3 DNA reads TGTGCCAGCAGCTTCCCCACTAGGCATCGTGACTACGAGCAGTACTTC. It encodes CASSFPTRHRDYEQYF.

This clone was found once. The chain links TRBV27 to TRBJ1-5; tentative D call: TRBD1 (5 bases). In germline, CDR1 is MNHEY, CDR2 SMNVEV (reference sequence). Trimming took 6 bases from V and 3 from J, leaving 12 bases between them. The CDR3 spans 14 residues. This CDR3 reads CASSRGAPNQPQHF. The CDR3 DNA is TGTGCCAGCAGCCGAGGGGCACCCAATCAGCCCCAGCATTTT.

The chain links TRBV29-1 to TRBJ2-3; 9 bases agree with TRBD2. This CDR3 has 17 amino acids. Losses at the gene ends were 0 bases for V and 4 bases for J; bases not matched to a gene: 11. Germline CDR1 and CDR2: SQVTM and ANQGSEA. In DNA, the CDR3 is TGCAGCGTTGAAGATTGGGCTAGCGGGATCGCTGCAGATACGCAGTATTTT. It translates to CSVEDWASGIAADTQYF.

The rearrangement uses TRBV6-5 and TRBJ2-7; D not certain. Trimming shortened V by 0 bases and J by 1 base, and 13 bases separated the two germline ends. In germline, CDR1 is MNHEY, CDR2 SVGAGI. The CDR3 is 16 residues long. CDR3: CASSYSSGHRSYEQYF. In DNA, the CDR3 is TGTGCCAGCAGTTACTCCTCGGGCCACCGTTCCTACGAGCAGTACTTC.

This clone showed up just once. The V and J genes are TRBV18 and TRBJ1-1, with D tentatively TRBD1 (5 bases). Trimming cost V 4 bases and J 1 base, with 10 bases left between them. Germline loops: CDR1 KGHSH, CDR2 LQKENI. The CDR3 runs 14 residues. In DNA form, the CDR3 reads TGTGCCAGCTCACATACCAGGGCGAACACTGAAGCTTTCTTT. The encoded protein is CASSHTRANTEAFF.

V gene TRBV7-9 combines with J gene TRBJ2-3, with 8 bases fitting TRBD2. With 3 bases clipped from V and 3 bases from J, the junction kept 5 bases outside the gene matches. Germline CDR1 SEHNR, CDR2 FQNEAQ (reference sequence). The CDR3 length is 15 residues. The CDR3 sequence is CASSFGTRKTDTQYF. The DNA of the CDR3 is TGTGCCAGCAGCTTCGGGACTAGGAAGACAGATACGCAGTATTTT.